Shown below are 8 T cell receptor beta chains from a single sample sequenced in a study of CD8 T cells in ankylosing spondylitis. General study findings and limits: Typical of ankylosing spondylitis blood, it appeared, was a TCR beta motif of fewer than ten highly homologous variants.

The antigens for these receptors are not known. A single record per CDR3 protein comes from TCRdb applying MiXCR to the 5' RACE reads. The sample lists 470,000 or so distinct CDR3 sequences, 25% to 30% occurring once. Material: blood, either unsorted or a sorted T cell fraction (not recorded which). These receptors were collected from a male donor with ankylosing spondylitis.

This clonotype was seen ten or more times. J is TRBJ2-2 and V is TRBV20-1; the D gene is possibly TRBD1 (6 bases). Germline V gene sequence: CDR1 DFQATT, CDR2 SNEGSKA (reference sequence). The length of the CDR3 is 15 residues. Trimming shortened V by 6 bases and J by 5 bases, and 19 bases separated the two germline ends. The CDR3 loop reads CSALIGGGQTGELFF. The CDR3 DNA is TGCAGTGCCCTTATCGGTGGGGGCCAAACCGGGGAGCTGTTTTTT.

V and J are TRBV29-1 and TRBJ2-3; 7 bases line up with TRBD2. CDR3 length: 11 amino acids. CDR1 is SQVTM, CDR2 ANQGSEA, per germline. Trimming took 4 bases from V and 14 from J; bases not matched to a gene: 9. CDR3 loop: CSVAASGPGYF. The DNA of the CDR3 is TGCAGCGTTGCCGCTAGCGGTCCGGGGTATTTT.

This chain connects TRBV20-1 to TRBJ2-3; no firm D call. CDR3 length: 14 residues. Trimming removed 1 base from V and 0 bases from J, with 8 bases in between. The germline V gene has CDR1 DFQATT and CDR2 SNEGSKA (reference sequence). The CDR3 is CSARVVPSTDTQYF. CDR3 in DNA: TGCAGTGCTAGAGTGGTGCCTAGCACAGATACGCAGTATTTT.

The rearrangement uses TRBV6-5 and TRBJ2-5; 9 nucleotides agree with TRBD1. Germline V gene data show CDR1 as MNHEY and CDR2 as SVGAGI. There are 18 residues in the CDR3. V dropped 6 bases and J dropped 1; count of bases not matched to a gene: 15. The CDR3 DNA is TGTGCCAGCAGGTTAAACAGGGGGCAAGGACTCATCCAAGAGACCCAGTACTTC. It translates to CASRLNRGQGLIQETQYF.

This clonotype was counted between two and nine times. V gene TRBV14 combines with J gene TRBJ2-1; D perhaps matches TRBD1 (5 bases). Trimming left V 5 bases short and J 7 bases short, with 12 bases between. Germline CDR1 and CDR2: SGHDN and FVKESK. This CDR3 contains 13 residues. This chain's CDR3 is CASSSRPGNEQFF. The CDR3 DNA is TGTGCCAGCAGCTCACGCCCAGGGAATGAGCAGTTCTTC.

The rearrangement joins TRBV19 to TRBJ2-1; TRBD1 might be the D (6 bases). Germline V gene sequence: CDR1 LNHDA, CDR2 SQIVND (reference sequence). Trimming removed 8 bases from V and 1 base from J, with 15 bases in between. The CDR3 extends over 15 amino acids. CDR3 sequence: CASVLQGRSYNEQFF. The CDR3 nucleotides read TGTGCCAGTGTCTTACAGGGACGATCCTACAATGAGCAGTTCTTC.

The gene calls are TRBV20-1 and TRBJ2-1; 9 bases are shared with TRBD1. The J segment lost 4 bases and the V segment lost 5 bases, leaving 9 bases of the junction unmatched. Germline V gene data show CDR1 as DFQATT and CDR2 as SNEGSKA (reference sequence). The CDR3 has 15 amino acids. The CDR3 loop is CSAPKPGQGYNEQFF. CDR3 nucleotides: TGCAGTGCTCCTAAACCGGGACAGGGTTACAATGAGCAGTTCTTC.

This chain joins TRBV5-1 and TRBJ2-7; 9 positions match TRBD2. This CDR3 is built from 15 residues. CDR1 is SGHRS, CDR2 YFSETQ, per germline. Trimming removed 1 base from V and 3 bases from J; junction bases left unmatched: 5. CDR3 bases: TGCGCCAGCAGCTTGAATAGCGGGAGAGGCTACGAGCAGTACTTC. This gives the protein CASSLNSGRGYEQYF. Drawing the rest from reference TRBV5-1 and TRBJ2-7, the complete variable domain is KAGVTQTPRYLIKTRGQQVTLSCSPISGHRSVSWYQQTPGQGLQFLFEYFSETQRNKGNFPGRFSGRQFSNSRSEMNVSTLELGDSALYLCASSLNSGRGYEQYFGPGTRLTVT.